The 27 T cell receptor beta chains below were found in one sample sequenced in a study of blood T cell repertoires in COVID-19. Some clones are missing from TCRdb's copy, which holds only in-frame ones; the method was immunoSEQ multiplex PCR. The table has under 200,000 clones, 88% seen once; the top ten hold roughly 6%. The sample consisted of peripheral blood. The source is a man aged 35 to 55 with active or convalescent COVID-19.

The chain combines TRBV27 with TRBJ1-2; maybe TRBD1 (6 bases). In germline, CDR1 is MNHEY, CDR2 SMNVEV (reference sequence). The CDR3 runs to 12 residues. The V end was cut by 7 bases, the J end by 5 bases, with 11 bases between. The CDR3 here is CASTTTGYGYTF. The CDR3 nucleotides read TGTGCCAGCACCACTACAGGGTATGGCTACACCTTC.

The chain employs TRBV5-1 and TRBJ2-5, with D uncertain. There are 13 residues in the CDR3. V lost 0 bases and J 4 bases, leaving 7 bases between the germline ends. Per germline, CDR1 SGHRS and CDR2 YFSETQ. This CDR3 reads CASSLASPETQYF. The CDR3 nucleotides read TGCGCCAGCAGCTTGGCGTCCCCAGAGACCCAGTACTTC. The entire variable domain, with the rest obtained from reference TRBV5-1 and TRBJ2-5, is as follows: KAGVTQTPRYLIKTRGQQVTLSCSPISGHRSVSWYQQTPGQGLQFLFEYFSETQRNKGNFPGRFSGRQFSNSRSEMNVSTLELGDSALYLCASSLASPETQYFGPGTRLLVL.

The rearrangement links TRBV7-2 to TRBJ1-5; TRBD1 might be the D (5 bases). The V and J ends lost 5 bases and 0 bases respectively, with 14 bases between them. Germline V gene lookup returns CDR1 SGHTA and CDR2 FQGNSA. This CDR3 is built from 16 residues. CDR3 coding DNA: TGTGCCAGCAGCCCAGGGACTGTCAATAGCAATCAGCCCCAGCATTTT. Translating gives CASSPGTVNSNQPQHF.

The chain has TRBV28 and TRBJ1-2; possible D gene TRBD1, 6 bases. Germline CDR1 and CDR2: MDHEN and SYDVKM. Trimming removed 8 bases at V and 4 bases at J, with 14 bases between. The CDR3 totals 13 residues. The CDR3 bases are TGTGCCAGCCGAACAGGGCTTCTCTATGGCTACACCTTC. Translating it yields CASRTGLLYGYTF.

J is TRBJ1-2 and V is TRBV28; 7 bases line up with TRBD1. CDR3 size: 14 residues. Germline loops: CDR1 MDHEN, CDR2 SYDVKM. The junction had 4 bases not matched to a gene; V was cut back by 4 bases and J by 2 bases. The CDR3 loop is CASSYKGANYGYTF. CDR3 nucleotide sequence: TGTGCCAGCAGTTATAAGGGGGCGAACTATGGCTACACCTTC.

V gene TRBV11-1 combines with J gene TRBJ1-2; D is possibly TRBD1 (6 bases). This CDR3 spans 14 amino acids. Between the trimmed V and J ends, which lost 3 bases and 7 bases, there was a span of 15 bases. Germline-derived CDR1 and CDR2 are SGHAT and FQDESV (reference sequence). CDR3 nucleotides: TGTGCCAGCAGCTTGGACAGTTCGGGAAGTGGCTACACCTTC. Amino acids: CASSLDSSGSGYTF.

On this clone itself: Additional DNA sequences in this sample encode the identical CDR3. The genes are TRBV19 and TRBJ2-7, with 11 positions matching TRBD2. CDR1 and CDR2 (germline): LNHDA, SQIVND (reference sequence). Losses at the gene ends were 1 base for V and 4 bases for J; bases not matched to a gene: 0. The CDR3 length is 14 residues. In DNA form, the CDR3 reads TGTGCCAGTAGTATAGGGACTAGCGGGTACGAGCAGTACTTC. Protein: CASSIGTSGYEQYF.

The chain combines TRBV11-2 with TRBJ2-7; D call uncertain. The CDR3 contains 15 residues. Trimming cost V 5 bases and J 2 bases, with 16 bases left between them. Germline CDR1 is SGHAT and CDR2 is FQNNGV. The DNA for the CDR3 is TGTGCCAGCAGCCGATCCGGAGCCCTCGCCTACGAGCAGTACTTC. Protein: CASSRSGALAYEQYF.

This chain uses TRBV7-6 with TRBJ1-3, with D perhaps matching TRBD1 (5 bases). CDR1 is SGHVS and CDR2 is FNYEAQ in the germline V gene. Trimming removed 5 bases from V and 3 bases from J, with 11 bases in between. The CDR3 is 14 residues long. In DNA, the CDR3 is TGTGCCAGCAGCCGCAGGGAGGGTGGAAACACCATATATTTT. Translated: CASSRREGGNTIYF.

DNA of the CDR3: TGTGCCAGCAGTAGCGGGGAATACCAAGAGACCCAGTACTTC. Encoded protein: CASSSGEYQETQYF. The rearrangement links TRBV7-9 to TRBJ2-5, with 8 bases identical to TRBD2. This CDR3 spans 14 amino acids. Per the germline V gene, CDR1 is SEHNR and CDR2 is FQNEAQ (reference sequence). Trimming took 6 bases from V and 0 from J; bases not matched to a gene: 3.

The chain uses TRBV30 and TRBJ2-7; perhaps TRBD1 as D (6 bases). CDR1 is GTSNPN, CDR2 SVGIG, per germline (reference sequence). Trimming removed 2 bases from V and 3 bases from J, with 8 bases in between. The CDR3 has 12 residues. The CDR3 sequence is CAWSMDSYEQYF. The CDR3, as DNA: TGTGCCTGGAGTATGGACAGCTACGAGCAGTACTTC.

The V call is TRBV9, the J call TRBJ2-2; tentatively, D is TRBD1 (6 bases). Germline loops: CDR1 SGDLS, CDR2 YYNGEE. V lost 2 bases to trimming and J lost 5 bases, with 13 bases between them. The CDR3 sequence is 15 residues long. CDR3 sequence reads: CASSVTGSVTGELFF. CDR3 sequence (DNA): TGTGCCAGCAGCGTTACAGGGTCAGTGACCGGGGAGCTGTTTTTT.

In DNA, the CDR3 is TGTGCCAGCAGCCAACCCTGGGGAATAGCGGCCTTTCAAGAGACCCAGTACTTC. It encodes CASSQPWGIAAFQETQYF. The chain has TRBV14 and TRBJ2-5; TRBD2 might be the D (6 bases). Per the germline V gene, CDR1 is SGHDN and CDR2 is FVKESK. The CDR3 sequence is 18 residues long. V was shortened by 2 bases and J by 2 bases, with 21 bases between the two germline ends.

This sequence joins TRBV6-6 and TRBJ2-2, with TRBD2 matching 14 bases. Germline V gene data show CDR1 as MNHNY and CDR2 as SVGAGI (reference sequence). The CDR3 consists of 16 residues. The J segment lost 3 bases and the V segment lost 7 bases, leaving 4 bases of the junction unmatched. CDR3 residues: CASKTSGGDHTGELFF. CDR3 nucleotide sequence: TGTGCCAGCAAGACTAGCGGGGGGGACCACACCGGGGAGCTGTTTTTT.

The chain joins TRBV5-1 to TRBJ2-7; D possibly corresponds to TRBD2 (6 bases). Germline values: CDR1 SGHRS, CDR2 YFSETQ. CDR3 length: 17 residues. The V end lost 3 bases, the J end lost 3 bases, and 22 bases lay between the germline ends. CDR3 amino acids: CASSSSWDSRKNYEQYF. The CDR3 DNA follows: TGCGCCAGCAGCTCCTCATGGGACTCCCGAAAAAACTACGAGCAGTACTTC.

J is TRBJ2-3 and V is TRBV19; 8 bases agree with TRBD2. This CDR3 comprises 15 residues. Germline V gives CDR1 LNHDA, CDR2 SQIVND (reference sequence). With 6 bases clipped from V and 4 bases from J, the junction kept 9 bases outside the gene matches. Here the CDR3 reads CASRPPGRAADTQYF. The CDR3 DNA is TGTGCCAGTAGACCCCCCGGGAGGGCGGCAGATACGCAGTATTTT.

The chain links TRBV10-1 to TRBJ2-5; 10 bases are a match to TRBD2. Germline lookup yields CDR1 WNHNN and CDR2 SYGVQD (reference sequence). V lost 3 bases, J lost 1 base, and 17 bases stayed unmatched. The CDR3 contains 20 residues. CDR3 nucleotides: TGCGCCAGCAGTGATGTAGTAAAACCTGATAGCGGGGGGCCCCAAGAGACCCAGTACTTC. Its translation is CASSDVVKPDSGGPQETQYF.

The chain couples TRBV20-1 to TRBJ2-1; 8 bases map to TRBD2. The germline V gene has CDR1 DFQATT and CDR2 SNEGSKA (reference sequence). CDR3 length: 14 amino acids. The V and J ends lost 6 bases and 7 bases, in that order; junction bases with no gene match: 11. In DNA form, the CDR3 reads TGCAGTGCCAGTAAAGCGGGAGTCAAGAATGAGCAGTTCTTC. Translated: CSASKAGVKNEQFF.

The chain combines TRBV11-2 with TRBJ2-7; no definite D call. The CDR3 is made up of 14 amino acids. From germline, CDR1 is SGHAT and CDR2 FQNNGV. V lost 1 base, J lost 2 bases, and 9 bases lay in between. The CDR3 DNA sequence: TGTGCCAGCAGCTTAGGGGCTACCACCTACGAGCAGTACTTC. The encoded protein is CASSLGATTYEQYF.

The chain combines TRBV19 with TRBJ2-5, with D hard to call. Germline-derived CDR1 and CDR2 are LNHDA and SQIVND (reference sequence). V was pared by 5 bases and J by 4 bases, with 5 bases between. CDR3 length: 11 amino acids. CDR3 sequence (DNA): TGTGCCAGTAGTGCGGCAGAGACCCAGTACTTC. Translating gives CASSAAETQYF.

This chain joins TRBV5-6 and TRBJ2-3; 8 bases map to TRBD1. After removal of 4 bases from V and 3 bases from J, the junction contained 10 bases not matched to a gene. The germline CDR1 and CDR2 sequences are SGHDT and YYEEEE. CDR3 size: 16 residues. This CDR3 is CASSQTGQVVTDTQYF. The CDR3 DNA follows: TGTGCCAGCAGCCAGACGGGACAGGTCGTAACAGATACGCAGTATTTT.

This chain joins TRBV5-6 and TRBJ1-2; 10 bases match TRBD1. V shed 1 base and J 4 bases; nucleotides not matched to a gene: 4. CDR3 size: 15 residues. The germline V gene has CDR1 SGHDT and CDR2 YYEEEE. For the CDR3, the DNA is TGTGCCAGCAGCTTGCAGGGACAGGGGACCTATGGCTACACCTTC. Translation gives CASSLQGQGTYGYTF.

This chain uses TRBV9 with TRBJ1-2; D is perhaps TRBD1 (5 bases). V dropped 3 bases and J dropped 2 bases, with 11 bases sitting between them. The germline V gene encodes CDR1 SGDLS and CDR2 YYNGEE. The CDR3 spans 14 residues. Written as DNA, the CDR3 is TGTGCCAGCAGCGCTAAGGAGGGGAACTATGGCTACACCTTC. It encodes CASSAKEGNYGYTF.

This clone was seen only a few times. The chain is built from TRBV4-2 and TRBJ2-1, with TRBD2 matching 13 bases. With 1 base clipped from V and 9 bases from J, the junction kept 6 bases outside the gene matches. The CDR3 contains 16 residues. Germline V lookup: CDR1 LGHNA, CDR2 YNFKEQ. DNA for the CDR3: TGTGCCAGCAGCCAAGGGGGACTAGCGGGAACGGGTGAGCAGTTCTTC. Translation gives CASSQGGLAGTGEQFF.

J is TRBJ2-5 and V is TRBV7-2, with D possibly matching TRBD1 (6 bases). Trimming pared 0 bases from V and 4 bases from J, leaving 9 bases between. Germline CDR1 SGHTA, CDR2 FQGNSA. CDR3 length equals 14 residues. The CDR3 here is CASSLAQGRETQYF. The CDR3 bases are TGTGCCAGCAGCTTAGCGCAGGGGCGAGAGACCCAGTACTTC.

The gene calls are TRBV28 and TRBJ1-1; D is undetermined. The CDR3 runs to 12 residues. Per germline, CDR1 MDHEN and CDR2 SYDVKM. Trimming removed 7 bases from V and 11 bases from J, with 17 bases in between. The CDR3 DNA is TGTGCCAGCACCATGGGGAAGGGCGGGGCTTTCTTT. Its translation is CASTMGKGGAFF.

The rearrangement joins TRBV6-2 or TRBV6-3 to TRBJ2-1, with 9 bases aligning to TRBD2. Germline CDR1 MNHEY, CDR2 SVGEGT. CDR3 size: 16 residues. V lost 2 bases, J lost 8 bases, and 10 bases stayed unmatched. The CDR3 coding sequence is TGTGCCAGCAGTTACCCGAAGGGACTAGCTTTCTATGAGCAGTTCTTC. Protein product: CASSYPKGLAFYEQFF.